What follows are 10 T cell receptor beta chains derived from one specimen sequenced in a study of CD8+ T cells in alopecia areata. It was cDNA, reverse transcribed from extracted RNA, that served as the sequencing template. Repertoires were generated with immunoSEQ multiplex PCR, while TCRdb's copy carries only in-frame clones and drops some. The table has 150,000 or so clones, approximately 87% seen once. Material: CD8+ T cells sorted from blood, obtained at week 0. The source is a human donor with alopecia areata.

This chain's CDR3 is CASSQEDDGTHYEQYF. The CDR3 DNA reads as TGCGCCAGCAGCCAAGAAGACGATGGGACTCACTACGAGCAGTACTTC. The V gene is TRBV4-1, the J gene TRBJ2-7, with TRBD2 as a possible D gene (6 bases). CDR3 length: 16 amino acids. V gave up 0 bases and J gave up 3 bases, with 15 bases separating them. Per germline, CDR1 MGHRA and CDR2 YSYEKL.

CDR3 sequence reads: CASSLGTGNEAFF. CDR3 sequence (DNA): TGTGCCAGCAGCTTAGGGACAGGGAATGAAGCTTTCTTT. V usage is TRBV5-6 and J usage is TRBJ1-1; 9 nucleotides align to TRBD1. Per the germline V gene, CDR1 is SGHDT and CDR2 is YYEEEE. This CDR3 comprises 13 residues. V shed 2 bases and J 7 bases; nucleotides not matched to a gene: 3.

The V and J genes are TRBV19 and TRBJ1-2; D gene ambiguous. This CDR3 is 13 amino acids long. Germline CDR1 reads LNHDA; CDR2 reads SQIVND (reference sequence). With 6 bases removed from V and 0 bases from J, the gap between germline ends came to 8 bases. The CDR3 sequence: CASSPTANYGYTF. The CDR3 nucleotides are TGTGCCAGTAGCCCGACTGCTAACTATGGCTACACCTTC. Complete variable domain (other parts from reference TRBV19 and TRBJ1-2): DGGITQSPKYLFRKEGQNVTLSCEQNLNHDAMYWYRQDPGQGLRLIYYSQIVNDFQKGDIAEGYSVSREKKESFPLTVTSAQKNPTAFYLCASSPTANYGYTFGSGTRLTVV.

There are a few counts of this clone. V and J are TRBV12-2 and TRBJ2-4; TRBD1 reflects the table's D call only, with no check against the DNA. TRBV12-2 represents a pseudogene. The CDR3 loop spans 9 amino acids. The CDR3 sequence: CASRLGPAF. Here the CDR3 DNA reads TGTGCAAGTCGCTTAGGGCCCGCATTC.

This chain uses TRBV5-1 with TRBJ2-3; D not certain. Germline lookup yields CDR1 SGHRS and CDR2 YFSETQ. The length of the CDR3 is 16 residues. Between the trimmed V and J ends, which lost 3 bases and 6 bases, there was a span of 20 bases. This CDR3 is CASSSGLSRAIDTQYF. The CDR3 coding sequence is TGCGCCAGCAGCTCTGGTCTTTCACGTGCAATCGATACGCAGTATTTT.

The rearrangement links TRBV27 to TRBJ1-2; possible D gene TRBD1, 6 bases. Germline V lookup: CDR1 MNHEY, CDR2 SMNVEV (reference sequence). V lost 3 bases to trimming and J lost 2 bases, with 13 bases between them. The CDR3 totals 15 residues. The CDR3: CASSLFGGANYGYTF. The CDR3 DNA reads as TGTGCCAGCAGTTTGTTTGGGGGCGCCAACTATGGCTACACCTTC.

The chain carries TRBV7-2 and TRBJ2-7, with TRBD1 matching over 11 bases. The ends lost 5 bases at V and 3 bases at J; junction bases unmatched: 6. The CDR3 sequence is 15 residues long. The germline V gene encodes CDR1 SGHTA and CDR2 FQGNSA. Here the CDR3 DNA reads TGTGCCAGCAGCCCGACCGGGACAGGGGGCTACGAGCAGTACTTC. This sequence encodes CASSPTGTGGYEQYF.

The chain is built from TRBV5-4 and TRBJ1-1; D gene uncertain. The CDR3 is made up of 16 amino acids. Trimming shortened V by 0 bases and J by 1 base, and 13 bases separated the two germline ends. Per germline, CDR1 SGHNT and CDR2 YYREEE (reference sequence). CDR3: CASSLEHGLKNTEAFF. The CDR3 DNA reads TGTGCCAGCAGCTTGGAGCATGGACTTAAGAACACTGAAGCTTTCTTT.

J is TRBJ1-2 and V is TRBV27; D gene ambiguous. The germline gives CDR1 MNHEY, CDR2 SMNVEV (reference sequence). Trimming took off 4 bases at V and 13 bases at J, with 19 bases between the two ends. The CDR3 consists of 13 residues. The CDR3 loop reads CASSSVVEDRFTF. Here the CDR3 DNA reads TGTGCCAGCAGTTCAGTTGTCGAAGACCGTTTCACCTTC.

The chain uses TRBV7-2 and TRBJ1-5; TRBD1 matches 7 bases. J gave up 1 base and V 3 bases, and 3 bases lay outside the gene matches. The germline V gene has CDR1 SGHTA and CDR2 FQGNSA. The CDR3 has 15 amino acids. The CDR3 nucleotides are TGTGCCAGCAGCTTGGCGACAGGGAGCAATCAGCCCCAGCATTTT. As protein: CASSLATGSNQPQHF.